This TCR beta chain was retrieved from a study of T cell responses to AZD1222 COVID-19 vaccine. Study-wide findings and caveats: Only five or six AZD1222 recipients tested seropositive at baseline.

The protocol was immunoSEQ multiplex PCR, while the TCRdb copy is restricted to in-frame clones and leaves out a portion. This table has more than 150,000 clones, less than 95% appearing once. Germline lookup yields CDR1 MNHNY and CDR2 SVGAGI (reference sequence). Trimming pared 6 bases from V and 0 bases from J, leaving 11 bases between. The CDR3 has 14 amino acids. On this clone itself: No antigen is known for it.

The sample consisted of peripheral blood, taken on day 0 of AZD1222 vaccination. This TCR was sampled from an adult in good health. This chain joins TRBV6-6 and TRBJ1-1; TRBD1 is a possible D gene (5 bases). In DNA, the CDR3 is TGTGCCAGCAGGCCTAGGGGAATGAACACTGAAGCTTTCTTT. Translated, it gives CASRPRGMNTEAFF.